A selection of T cell receptor beta chains follows, all from one sample in a study of vaccination and CD4 T cells after COVID-19. Via MiXCR, TCRdb re-called the PCR reads, giving one row per CDR3 protein. The sample has nearly 20,000 distinct CDR3 sequences; over 60% are singletons. These receptors lack a known antigen. The material was CD4+ T cells from blood, cultured in vitro, obtained after SARS-CoV-2 vaccination. The receptors were gathered from a human donor who received a COVID-19 vaccine. The CDR3 runs from the conserved cysteine through the conserved F or W. D genes are given only for firm matches. Size values are once, few and many counts, or a class for expanded clones, and some rows have none.

V	J	D	size	CDR3	DNA
TRBV7-9	TRBJ1-6	-	-	CASSYENSPLHF	TGTGCCAGCAGCTACGAAAATTCACCCCTCCACTTT
TRBV6-5	TRBJ1-3	-	few	CASSYVGDGNTIYF	TGTGCCAGCAGTTACGTCGGGGACGGAAACACCATATATTTT
TRBV20-1	TRBJ2-3	-	few	CSATGTKGDTDTQYF	TGCAGTGCTACCGGGACTAAGGGGGACACAGATACGCAGTATTTT
TRBV12-3/TRBV12-4	TRBJ1-2	TRBD1	few	CASSQGVRGYTF	TGTGCCAGCTCACAGGGGGTGAGAGGCTACACCTTC
TRBV6-1	TRBJ1-6	-	-	CASLESNNSPLHF	TGTGCCAGCCTCGAATCCAATAATTCACCCCTCCACTTT
TRBV6-5	TRBJ1-1	-	-	CASIYEAVGTEAFF	TGTGCCAGCATTTATGAGGCGGTAGGCACTGAAGCTTTCTTT
TRBV24-1	TRBJ1-5	TRBD1	-	CATSDSTGAGNQPQHF	TGTGCCACCAGTGATTCGACAGGGGCGGGCAATCAGCCCCAGCATTTT
TRBV30	TRBJ1-5	-	-	CAWSVRPNQPQHF	TGTGCCTGGAGTGTACGGCCCAATCAGCCCCAGCATTTT
TRBV6-1	TRBJ2-3	-	-	CASRPGRITDTQYF	TGTGCCAGCAGACCGGGACGGATCACAGATACGCAGTATTTT
TRBV2	TRBJ1-2	-	-	CASSEERDTSGYTF	TGTGCCAGCAGTGAAGAGAGAGACACGTCAGGCTACACCTTC
TRBV15	TRBJ2-1	-	-	CATSRATIGQFF	TGTGCCACCAGCAGAGCCACTATTGGGCAGTTCTTC
TRBV27	TRBJ1-6	-	-	CASSFRVDGVGSYNSPLHF	TGTGCCAGCAGTTTCCGAGTGGATGGTGTAGGCTCCTATAATTCACCCCTCCACTTT
TRBV7-2	TRBJ1-2	TRBD1	-	CASSLDRGYGYTF	TGTGCCAGCAGCTTGGACAGGGGCTATGGCTACACCTTC
TRBV11-3	TRBJ2-5	-	-	CASSRRRQTIQETQYF	TGTGCCAGCAGCCGCCGCAGACAGACTATTCAAGAGACCCAGTACTTC
TRBV30	TRBJ1-4	-	-	CAWSVSEKLFF	TGTGCCTGGAGTGTCAGTGAAAAACTGTTTTTT
TRBV19	TRBJ2-7	-	-	CASSRQVDSYEQYF	TGTGCCAGTAGTCGGCAGGTCGACTCCTACGAGCAGTACTTC
TRBV5-1	TRBJ2-7	-	-	CASSLVVPYEQYF	TGCGCCAGCAGCTTAGTGGTTCCCTACGAGCAGTACTTC
TRBV7-8	TRBJ2-3	TRBD1	-	CASSLVTGGSTDTQYF	TGTGCCAGCAGCTTAGTTACAGGGGGCAGCACAGATACGCAGTATTTT
TRBV20-1	TRBJ1-1	-	-	CSARDVARVTEAFF	TGCAGTGCTAGAGATGTCGCCCGGGTCACTGAAGCTTTCTTT
TRBV30	TRBJ1-2	-	-	CALWGNYGYTF	TGTGCCTTATGGGGGAACTATGGCTACACCTTC
TRBV10-1	TRBJ1-6	TRBD1	few	CASSEAGYRGSSPLHF	TGCGCCAGCAGTGAGGCTGGATACAGGGGAAGTTCACCCCTCCACTTT
TRBV7-3	TRBJ1-2	TRBD1	few	CASSFGQEGGYTF	TGTGCCAGCAGCTTCGGACAGGAGGGTGGCTACACCTTC
TRBV7-9	TRBJ2-2	-	-	CASSLPFKQLPGELFF	TGTGCCAGCAGTTTACCATTCAAACAGCTTCCCGGGGAGCTGTTTTTT
TRBV7-9	TRBJ1-5	TRBD1	-	CASSSIEEGQPIIHSNQPQHF	TGTGCCAGCAGCTCAATCGAAGAGGGACAGCCGATAATACATAGCAATCAGCCCCAGCATTTT
TRBV20-1	TRBJ1-1	TRBD1	-	CSASVPGGEGSEAFF	TGCAGTGCTAGTGTCCCAGGGGGCGAGGGTTCTGAAGCTTTCTTT
TRBV6-5	TRBJ2-2	TRBD2	-	CASSFRGVTGELFF	TGTGCCAGCAGTTTCCGGGGGGTAACCGGGGAGCTGTTTTTT
TRBV6-1	TRBJ1-6	-	-	CASSELPGRGSPLHF	TGTGCCAGCAGTGAACTTCCAGGGAGAGGTTCACCCCTCCACTTT
TRBV6-5	TRBJ2-2	-	-	CASSLQRDTGELFF	TGTGCCAGCAGTTTACAGAGAGACACCGGGGAGCTGTTTTTT
TRBV12-3/TRBV12-4	TRBJ2-2	TRBD2	-	CASSSSGELTGELFF	TGTGCCAGCAGCTCTAGCGGAGAACTTACCGGGGAGCTGTTTTTT
TRBV30	TRBJ1-2	TRBD1	few	CAWSVQSGGRGGYTF	TGTGCCTGGAGTGTGCAATCAGGGGGAAGGGGTGGCTACACCTTC
TRBV2	TRBJ1-5	TRBD1	-	CASRGDRGSNQPQHF	TGTGCCAGCAGGGGTGACAGGGGGAGCAATCAGCCCCAGCATTTT
TRBV6-2/TRBV6-3	TRBJ1-5	TRBD1	-	CASAGQGGGNQPQHF	TGTGCAAGCGCCGGACAGGGCGGGGGGAATCAGCCCCAGCATTTT